This T cell receptor (beta chain) was documented in a study of vaccination effects on CD4 cells after COVID-19. Overall study: The patients, a few convalescent individuals, were sampled early and late after vaccination. A median of 72 days separated the second dose and sampling.

This CDR3 comprises 13 residues. Germline assignment: CDR1 SNHLY and CDR2 FYNNEI. V lost 5 bases and J lost 0, with 7 bases in between. General study findings and limits: Few convalescent patients and no early post-infection timepoints were included in the study.

Points on this clone: Its target is not known.

Produced via immunoSEQ multiplex PCR; TCRdb's table is partial and in-frame only. The table has some 17,000 clones, over 65% seen once; the top ten hold approximately 21%. With the ViraFEST assay, the study expanded antigen-specific CD4+ T cells using viral peptide pools, then sequenced them. CD4+ T cells were isolated after nine to ten days of culture. SARS-CoV-2 infected the person between March and December 2020, as confirmed by PCR. Either the BNT162b2 or mRNA-1273 vaccine was given to participants in two doses. The sequence derives from a human donor who had a prior SARS-CoV-2 infection. This rearrangement joins TRBV2 to TRBJ1-1, with D uncertain. The specimen comprised CD4+ T cells from PBMCs cultured with SARS-CoV-2 spike peptides, sampled after COVID-19 vaccination. The CDR3 DNA is TGTGCCAGCAGTTGGACGGTGAACACTGAAGCTTTCTTT. Its translation is CASSWTVNTEAFF.